The 21 T cell receptor beta chains presented below share a single source sample, sequenced in a study of OX40 agonist ivuxolimab in advanced cancers. Assay used: immunoSEQ multiplex PCR; TCRdb lists only in-frame clones, some missing. The sample yields more than 60,000 clones, over 80% seen once. The source material was CD4+ or CD8+ T cells sorted from blood, sampled in a trial of the OX40 agonist ivuxolimab. These receptors were obtained from an adult with an advanced solid tumor such as melanoma, head and neck, liver or kidney cancer.

The gene calls are TRBV10-1 and TRBJ2-3, with D unresolved. V lost 3 bases and J lost 8, with 12 bases in between. The germline gives CDR1 WNHNN, CDR2 SYGVQD (reference sequence). This CDR3 comprises 13 residues. Here the CDR3 DNA reads TGCGCCAGCAGTGAACAACCAACTGGTACGCAGTATTTT. Protein product: CASSEQPTGTQYF.

This chain connects TRBV10-3 to TRBJ1-5, with 8 bases fitting TRBD1. The length of the CDR3 is 14 residues. Germline CDR1 ENHRY, CDR2 SYGVKD. The junction had 4 bases not matched to a gene; V was cut back by 6 bases and J by 3 bases. The CDR3: CAISPDRDNQPQHF. CDR3 coding DNA: TGTGCCATCAGCCCGGACAGGGACAATCAGCCCCAGCATTTT.

V is TRBV5-4 and J is TRBJ2-3; D gene ambiguous. The CDR3 is made up of 15 amino acids. Germline assignment: CDR1 SGHNT and CDR2 YYREEE (reference sequence). V was shortened by 4 bases and J by 2 bases, with 14 bases between the two germline ends. For the CDR3, the DNA is TGTGCCAGCAGCAGCATGGACGGATACACAGATACGCAGTATTTT. Its protein product is CASSSMDGYTDTQYF.

The chain is built from TRBV15 and TRBJ2-7; TRBD2 agrees at 11 bases. The J segment lost 5 bases and the V segment lost 0 bases, leaving 12 bases of the junction unmatched. The CDR3 spans 18 residues. Germline assignment: CDR1 LNHNV and CDR2 YYDKDF (reference sequence). The CDR3 here is CATSRDSGPLAGGNEQYF. The CDR3 DNA reads TGTGCCACCAGCAGAGATAGCGGGCCGCTAGCGGGGGGCAACGAGCAGTACTTC.

V is TRBV18 and J is TRBJ2-1, with TRBD2 matching 7 bases. Germline trimming cut 1 base from V and 3 bases from J; bases unmatched to any gene: 6. CDR3 length equals 16 residues. The V gene's germline CDR1 is KGHSH and CDR2 LQKENI. The CDR3 DNA sequence: TGTGCCAGCTCACCACGGCTAGCGGCCTTCTACAATGAGCAGTTCTTC. Amino acids: CASSPRLAAFYNEQFF.

The V and J genes are TRBV29-1 and TRBJ2-7; TRBD2 is a possible D gene (5 bases). V lost 4 bases, J lost 7 bases, and 11 bases lay in between. The CDR3 totals 11 residues. CDR1 is SQVTM and CDR2 is ANQGSEA in the germline V gene. CDR3 DNA sequence: TGCAGCGTTGGGACGGAGGAGGAGCAGTACTTC. Residues: CSVGTEEEQYF.

The chain carries TRBV30 and TRBJ2-3; 10 bases map to TRBD2. The trim removed 0 bases at V and 5 bases at J, leaving 5 bases unmatched. Germline values: CDR1 GTSNPN, CDR2 SVGIG (reference sequence). The CDR3 is 15 amino acids. This CDR3 is CAWSVWSGGGDTQYF. For the CDR3, the DNA is TGTGCCTGGAGTGTATGGAGCGGGGGGGGAGATACGCAGTATTTT.

V usage is TRBV29-1 and J usage is TRBJ2-7; D is undetermined. There are 12 residues in the CDR3. The V and J ends lost 5 bases and 0 bases respectively, with 8 bases between them. CDR1 and CDR2 (germline): SQVTM, ANQGSEA. Here the CDR3 reads CSVQSSSYEQYF. The CDR3 DNA sequence: TGCAGCGTTCAGTCCAGCTCCTACGAGCAGTACTTC.

V usage is TRBV6-1 and J usage is TRBJ1-2, with 8 bases matching TRBD1. This CDR3 contains 13 residues. V was pared by 7 bases and J by 8 bases, with 9 bases of the junction left unmatched. The V gene's germline CDR1 is MNHNS and CDR2 SASEGT. The CDR3 nucleotides are TGTGCCAGCATTACCAGGGGGCGATGGGGCTACACCTTC. Amino acid sequence: CASITRGRWGYTF.

This chain connects TRBV11-2 to TRBJ1-4; 7 bases map to TRBD1. CDR1 SGHAT and CDR2 FQNNGV come from the germline V gene. The CDR3 loop spans 19 amino acids. After removal of 3 bases from V and 0 bases from J, the junction contained 13 bases not matched to a gene. The CDR3 reads CASSFWDRFTLATNEKLFF. The CDR3 nucleotides read TGTGCCAGCAGCTTTTGGGACAGATTCACCCTAGCAACTAATGAAAAACTGTTTTTT.

The J gene is TRBJ1-4, the V gene TRBV18, with D unclear. Trimming removed 3 bases from V and 8 bases from J, with 10 bases in between. This CDR3 comprises 13 residues. The germline V gene encodes CDR1 KGHSH and CDR2 LQKENI. The CDR3 sequence: CASSPHRREKLFF. Here the CDR3 DNA reads TGTGCCAGCTCACCTCACCGTAGGGAAAAACTGTTTTTT.

The genes are TRBV29-1 and TRBJ2-5, with 9 bases identical to TRBD1. Germline values: CDR1 SQVTM, CDR2 ANQGSEA. The CDR3 consists of 16 residues. V lost 0 bases, J lost 4 bases, and 9 bases stayed unmatched. CDR3: CSVEDPRDRVRETQYF. CDR3 nucleotide sequence: TGCAGCGTTGAAGATCCACGGGACAGGGTGCGAGAGACCCAGTACTTC.

The chain carries TRBV19 and TRBJ2-2; the D gene is possibly TRBD2 (6 bases). CDR1 LNHDA and CDR2 SQIVND come from the germline V gene (reference sequence). V was clipped by 7 bases and J by 0 bases, with 18 bases between them. The CDR3 is 17 residues long. CDR3 sequence (DNA): TGTGCCAGTACAAGGGTAGGGACGGGGGCGAACACCGGGGAGCTGTTTTTT. Amino acid sequence: CASTRVGTGANTGELFF.

This clone appeared a single time. The chain links TRBV12-2 to TRBJ2-7; TRBD2 is the table's D call, not checked against the DNA. TRBV12-2 is marked as a pseudogene. This CDR3 contains 12 residues. The DNA of the CDR3 is TGTGCAAGTCGCTGGGCCGACTATGAGCAGTACTTC. Protein product: CASRWADYEQYF.

The chain carries TRBV7-9 and TRBJ1-1, with D unresolved. Germline V CDR1 and CDR2: SEHNR, FQNEAQ (reference sequence). CDR3 length: 12 residues. V was clipped by 2 bases and J by 11 bases, with 12 bases between them. CDR3 coding DNA: TGTGCCAGCAGCTTACCCCCGGGCAGTGCTTTCTTT. It encodes CASSLPPGSAFF.

The chain combines TRBV18 with TRBJ1-4; D remains unclear. The germline V gene has CDR1 KGHSH and CDR2 LQKENI. CDR3 length equals 13 residues. V was pared by 5 bases and J by 5 bases, with 9 bases between. CDR3 nucleotides: TGTGCCAGCTCAGAACAGCCAAATGAAAAACTGTTTTTT. It codes for CASSEQPNEKLFF.

This clone has only a few counts. The chain couples TRBV30 to TRBJ2-7, with D perhaps matching TRBD1 or TRBD2 (6 bases each). The germline V gene has CDR1 GTSNPN and CDR2 SVGIG (reference sequence). V lost 7 bases and J lost 5, with 18 bases in between. The CDR3 runs 13 residues. The CDR3 DNA follows: TGTGCCTCCATGGAGTGGGGGGCGGACGAGCAGTACTTC. It specifies CASMEWGADEQYF. The full variable domain, with the rest looked up from reference TRBV30 and TRBJ2-7, is SQTIHQWPATLVQPVGSPLSLECTVEGTSNPNLYWYRQAAGRGLQLLFYSVGIGQISSEVPQNLSASRPQDRQFILSSKKLLLSDSGFYLCASMEWGADEQYFGPGTRLTVT.

V usage is TRBV19 and J usage is TRBJ2-7; D remains ambiguous. Germline CDR1 reads LNHDA; CDR2 reads SQIVND (reference sequence). Trimming took 1 base from V and 7 from J, leaving 14 bases between them. The CDR3 runs to 14 residues. CDR3 residues: CASSIGRVGWEQYF. The CDR3 nucleotides are TGTGCCAGTAGTATAGGTAGGGTTGGCTGGGAGCAGTACTTC.

In its sample, this clone was seen once. The genes are TRBV5-1 and TRBJ2-1, with 7 bases lining up with TRBD1. Trimming at V came to 4 bases and at J to 0 bases, leaving 10 bases not matched to a gene. CDR3 length: 17 residues. CDR1 SGHRS and CDR2 YFSETQ come from the germline V gene. The CDR3 nucleotides are TGCGCCAGCAGCGTTTCGACAGGGTTGGCCTCCTACAATGAGCAGTTCTTC. This codes for CASSVSTGLASYNEQFF.

CDR3 nucleotide sequence: TGTGCCAGCTCACCTACAGGGGGTATTAACACTGAAGCTTTCTTT. It is translated as CASSPTGGINTEAFF. The chain has TRBV18 and TRBJ1-1; 8 nucleotides agree with TRBD1. Germline V gives CDR1 KGHSH, CDR2 LQKENI. The CDR3 totals 15 residues. The trim removed 3 bases at V and 2 bases at J, leaving 5 bases unmatched.

This clone has more than one count but fewer than ten. The chain employs TRBV9 and TRBJ1-2, with D perhaps TRBD1 (6 bases). The V end lost 0 bases, the J end lost 2 bases, and 11 bases lay between the germline ends. The germline V gene encodes CDR1 SGDLS and CDR2 YYNGEE. This CDR3 region has 15 residues. CDR3 region: CASSVGRGGNYGYTF. The CDR3, as DNA: TGTGCCAGCAGCGTAGGTAGGGGGGGAAACTATGGCTACACCTTC.